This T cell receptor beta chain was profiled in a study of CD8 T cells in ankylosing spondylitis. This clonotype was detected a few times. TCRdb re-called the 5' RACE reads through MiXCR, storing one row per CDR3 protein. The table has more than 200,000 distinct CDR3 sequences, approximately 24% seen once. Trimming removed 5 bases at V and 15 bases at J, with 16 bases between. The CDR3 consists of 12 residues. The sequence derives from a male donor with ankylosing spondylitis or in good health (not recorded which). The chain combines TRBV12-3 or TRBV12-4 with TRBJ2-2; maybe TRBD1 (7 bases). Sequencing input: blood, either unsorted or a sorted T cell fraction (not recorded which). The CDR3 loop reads CASSPTGEEVFF. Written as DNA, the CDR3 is TGTGCCAGCAGTCCTACAGGGGAGGAAGTGTTTTTT.